The rows below give T cell receptor beta chains drawn from one sample of a study of CD8+CD57+ T cells in acquired aplastic anemia. TCRdb itself ran the reads through MiXCR, one entry per CDR3 protein. Of approximately 170,000 distinct CDR3 sequences in the sample, roughly half were seen once. The sequencing input was sorted CD4+, CD8+, or CD8+CD57+ T cells (not recorded which) from PBMCs. These receptors were obtained from a human donor in good health, serving as a control. CDR3s include the opening cysteine and the closing phenylalanine or tryptophan. Fields, in order: V gene, J gene, CDR3 protein.

V: TRBV7-2; J: TRBJ1-2; CDR3: CASSSGQGGGYGYTF
V: TRBV29-1; J: TRBJ2-3; CDR3: CSFHGGQEDTDTQYF
V: TRBV10-3; J: TRBJ2-5; CDR3: CAISEQGGEGETQYF
V: TRBV6-4; J: TRBJ2-2; CDR3: CASGVNPGGANTGELFF
V: TRBV6-1; J: TRBJ2-1; CDR3: CASSIGTYNEQFF
V: TRBV2; J: TRBJ2-7; CDR3: CATDTGLAFGEQYF
V: TRBV7-2; J: TRBJ2-1; CDR3: CASSLTAGGSYNEQFF
V: TRBV2; J: TRBJ2-1; CDR3: CASSKQDIRGNEQFF
V: TRBV2; J: TRBJ1-4; CDR3: CATHKGSSTNEKLFF
V: TRBV29-1; J: TRBJ1-1; CDR3: CSVRGTEAFF
V: TRBV5-6; J: TRBJ2-2; CDR3: CASSLTGVGGELFF
V: TRBV11-2; J: TRBJ2-7; CDR3: CASSLAATTYEQYF
V: TRBV7-2; J: TRBJ2-1; CDR3: CASSGSHNEQFF
V: TRBV5-1; J: TRBJ1-6; CDR3: CASSLSGAGNSPLHF
V: TRBV10-3; J: TRBJ2-2; CDR3: CASHAAGRPGELFF
V: TRBV7-9; J: TRBJ2-3; CDR3: CASSRTAGSDTQYF
V: TRBV7-8; J: TRBJ1-1; CDR3: CASSERGTNTEAFF
V: TRBV12-3/TRBV12-4; J: TRBJ2-7; CDR3: CASTGTSGIGEQYF
V: TRBV5-1; J: .; CDR3: CASSLPMDRGHETQYF
V: TRBV29-1; J: TRBJ2-7; CDR3: CSAEGHGEQYF
V: TRBV7-2; J: TRBJ2-1; CDR3: CASSLVSGAEYNEQFF
V: TRBV20-1; J: TRBJ2-1; CDR3: CSANDRGPSSYNEQFF
V: TRBV7-2; J: TRBJ2-7; CDR3: CASSFFVSGGAIKDYEQYF
V: TRBV20-1; J: TRBJ2-7; CDR3: CSAPGAGIYEQYF
V: TRBV7-9; J: TRBJ2-7; CDR3: CASSLGTGVYEQYF
V: TRBV5-1; J: TRBJ2-7; CDR3: CASSLDAGPYEQYF
V: TRBV7-2; J: TRBJ2-1; CDR3: CASRTSGGNSNEQFF
V: TRBV18; J: TRBJ1-6; CDR3: CASSSLRQGDNSPLHF
V: TRBV20-1; J: TRBJ1-1; CDR3: CSAPTGEVAFF
V: TRBV29-1; J: TRBJ1-2; CDR3: CSVGDRGNNYGYTF
V: TRBV7-8; J: TRBJ2-7; CDR3: CASSRQGQGGYEQYF
V: TRBV7-6; J: TRBJ1-1; CDR3: CASSLTGINTEAFF
V: TRBV2; J: TRBJ1-1; CDR3: CASSDPPGGRQAEAFF
V: TRBV10-1; J: TRBJ2-7; CDR3: CASHDEGLAGSQPEQYF
V: TRBV29-1; J: TRBJ2-3; CDR3: CSGTGWASTDTQYF
V: TRBV2; J: TRBJ2-5; CDR3: CASSVGLLQETQYF
V: TRBV10-3; J: TRBJ2-7; CDR3: CAISATSGRTGEQYF
V: TRBV6-1; J: TRBJ1-6; CDR3: CASHRDPGAYNSPLHF
V: TRBV12-3/TRBV12-4; J: TRBJ1-3; CDR3: CASSLGVAMGNTIYF
V: TRBV18; J: TRBJ2-5; CDR3: CASSPPGTVQETQYF
V: TRBV6-1; J: TRBJ1-2; CDR3: CASSELQGALLYTF
V: TRBV6-2/TRBV6-3; J: TRBJ2-7; CDR3: CASSYSRVTVYEQYF
V: TRBV7-2; J: TRBJ1-1; CDR3: CASSPRTGALYEAFF
V: TRBV4-3; J: TRBJ1-2; CDR3: CASSQGGGNGYTF
V: TRBV19; J: TRBJ1-6; CDR3: CASSGIRQGPSPLHF
V: TRBV2; J: TRBJ1-3; CDR3: CASSVESGDTIYF
V: TRBV25-1; J: TRBJ1-1; CDR3: CASSEGGQPEAFF
V: TRBV9; J: TRBJ1-6; CDR3: CASSVDGPGGSYNSPLHF
V: TRBV11-3; J: TRBJ2-1; CDR3: CASSLGGGATYNEQFF
V: TRBV7-3; J: TRBJ2-1; CDR3: CASSRSIGLNEQFF
V: TRBV7-9; J: TRBJ2-7; CDR3: CASSLVPIQGTEQYF